Reported below is one T cell receptor (beta chain). The data stem from a study of beta chain features in type 1 diabetes. Losses at the gene ends were 6 bases for V and 3 bases for J; bases not matched to a gene: 1. The CDR3 extends over 13 amino acids. In germline, CDR1 is MNHNS, CDR2 SASEGT. Reverse transcription of all isolated RNA meant that expressed TCRB transcripts were sequenced. Libraries were prepared by immunoSEQ multiplex PCR; TCRdb keeps only in-frame clonotypes and omits some of them. In the table there are hundreds of thousands of clones, around 9.6% of which are singletons. V gene TRBV6-1 combines with J gene TRBJ2-2, with TRBD2 matching 7 bases. This receptor was taken from a woman between 18 and 29 years old in good health. The sequenced sample was naive CD4+ T cells from blood. For the CDR3, the DNA is TGTGCCAGCAGCGGGGGGTACACCGGGGAGCTGTTTTTT. It yields the protein CASSGGYTGELFF.